This TCR beta chain is from a study of brain metastases from non-small cell lung cancer. Points from the study as a whole: T-cell clones appeared expanded in 60% to 75% of brain metastases relative to matched primary tumors.

With regard to this clone: Antigen: not known.

Assay used: immunoSEQ multiplex PCR; TCRdb lists only in-frame clones, some missing. The sample has roughly 4,900 clones, almost 85% seen once; the top ten hold approximately 6.3%. This CDR3 comprises 16 residues. Germline CDR1 is MNHEY and CDR2 is SVGEGT. The V and J ends lost 5 bases and 0 bases respectively, with 14 bases between them. Sequencing used primary lung tumor tissue. The J gene is TRBJ1-5, the V gene TRBV6-2 or TRBV6-3, with a weak D call TRBD1 (6 bases). This clonotype was sampled from a donor over 35 with non-small cell lung cancer. CDR3 bases: TGTGCCAGCAGTATAGACAGGCCGTATAGCAATCAGCCCCAGCATTTT. Translating gives CASSIDRPYSNQPQHF.